Reported below is one TCR beta chain. Its antigen is still unknown. Here immunoSEQ multiplex PCR was the method, and the copy in TCRdb shows in-frame clones only, minus some. The sample lists around 79,000 clones; roughly nine tenths were seen once. Germline lookup yields CDR1 SGHRS and CDR2 YFSETQ. The CDR3 has 13 amino acids. The ends were cut back, 4 bases at V and 4 bases at J, with 12 bases in the middle. These data originate in a study of OX40 agonist ivuxolimab in advanced cancers. Study-level background: Patients received ivuxolimab, an agonistic anti-OX40 (CD134) antibody. Patients received ivuxolimab, an intravenous treatment, every 2 weeks at 0.01 to 10 mg/kg.

General study findings and limits: At 0.1 to 3.0 mg/kg, clonal expansion of CD4+ and CD8+ blood T cells had occurred by week 6. Averaging showed that CD8+ T cells had more expanded clones than CD4+ did.

The TCR comes from an adult with an advanced solid tumor such as melanoma, head and neck, liver or kidney cancer. The starting material was CD4+ or CD8+ T cells sorted from blood, obtained in a trial of the OX40 agonist ivuxolimab. This sequence joins TRBV5-1 and TRBJ2-7; D is ambiguous. The CDR3 DNA is TGCGCCAGCAGCCCAGAACTCCGATACGAGCAGTACTTC. Its translation is CASSPELRYEQYF.